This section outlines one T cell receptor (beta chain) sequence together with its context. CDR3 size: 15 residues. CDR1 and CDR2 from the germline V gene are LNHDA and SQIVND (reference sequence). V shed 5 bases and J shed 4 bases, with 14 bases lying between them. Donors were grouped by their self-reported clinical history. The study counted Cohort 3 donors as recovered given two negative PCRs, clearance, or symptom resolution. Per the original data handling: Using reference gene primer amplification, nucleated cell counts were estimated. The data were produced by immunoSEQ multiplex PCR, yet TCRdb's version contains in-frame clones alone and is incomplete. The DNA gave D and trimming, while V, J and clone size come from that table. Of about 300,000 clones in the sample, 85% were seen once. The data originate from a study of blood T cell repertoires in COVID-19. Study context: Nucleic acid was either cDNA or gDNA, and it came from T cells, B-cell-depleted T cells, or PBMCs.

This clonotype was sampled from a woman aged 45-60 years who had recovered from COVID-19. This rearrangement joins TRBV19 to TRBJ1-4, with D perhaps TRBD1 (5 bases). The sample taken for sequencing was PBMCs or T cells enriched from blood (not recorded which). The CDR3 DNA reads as TGTGCCAGTAGTTACGCGGGGGGAGTTAATGAAAAACTGTTTTTT. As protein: CASSYAGGVNEKLFF.